Listed below are T cell receptor beta chains from one sample, sequenced in a study of blood T cell repertoires in COVID-19. Method: immunoSEQ multiplex PCR; TCRdb's copy keeps in-frame clones and lacks some. The sample holds approximately 130,000 clones, 82% seen once. Specimen: peripheral blood. The source of these receptors is a human donor in a cohort sampled during active COVID-19. Both conserved end residues are part of each CDR3. A D gene is named only where the DNA matches it firmly. Clone size is shown for a subset of rows, as once, few, many or a class of expanded clone.

v_call	clone_size	d_call	j_call	cdr3_nt	cdr3_aa
TRBV9	NA	TRBD1	TRBJ2-7	TGTGCCAGCAGCCCGAGCCCGACAGGGGTCTACGAGCAGTACTTC	CASSPSPTGVYEQYF
TRBV7-2	NA	NA	TRBJ2-3	TGTGCCAGCAGCCCTTACAGCTCTGGCACAGATACGCAGTATTTT	CASSPYSSGTDTQYF
TRBV2	NA	TRBD1	TRBJ2-1	TGTGCCAGCAGTGCAGACAGGGTCCCCTACAATGAGCAGTTCTTC	CASSADRVPYNEQFF
TRBV9	once	TRBD2	TRBJ2-2	TGTGCCAGCAGCGCTCTAGCGGGGGGGAACACCGGGGAGCTGTTTTTT	CASSALAGGNTGELFF
TRBV6-5	NA	TRBD1	TRBJ1-1	TGTGCCAGCAGTACAGACAGGGGCCGTGAAGCTTTCTTT	CASSTDRGREAFF
TRBV4-1	NA	TRBD1	TRBJ2-5	TGCGCCAGCAGCCAATCCCCAGGGGGTCAGGCAGAGACCCAGTACTTC	CASSQSPGGQAETQYF
TRBV14	NA	NA	TRBJ2-7	TGTGCCAGCAGCCAAGGCGACGCCAGGGGAGACTACGAGCAGTACTTC	CASSQGDARGDYEQYF
TRBV5-6	NA	TRBD2	TRBJ2-2	TGTGCCAGCAGCTTGACTAGCGGGGGGGCCGGGGAGCTGTTTTTT	CASSLTSGGAGELFF
TRBV6-1	NA	NA	TRBJ2-5	TGTGCCAGCAGTGAAGCATGGCCAGAAGAGACCCAGTACTTC	CASSEAWPEETQYF
TRBV6-5	few	NA	TRBJ2-1	TGTGCCACCTGGCCCGCTAGCGTTTACAATGAGCAGTTCTTC	CATWPASVYNEQFF
TRBV5-1	NA	NA	TRBJ2-1	TGCGCCAGCAGCCGGGGGGCCCGGGATGAGCAGTTCTTC	CASSRGARDEQFF
TRBV6-5	NA	TRBD2	TRBJ2-5	TGTGCCAGCAGATCCCCGGGACTAGGACAAGAGACCCAGTACTTC	CASRSPGLGQETQYF
TRBV10-2	NA	TRBD1	TRBJ1-3	TGCGCCAGCAGTGGACAGGGGGCCTCCTCTGGAAACACCATATATTTT	CASSGQGASSGNTIYF
TRBV27	few	TRBD1	TRBJ2-5	TGTGCCAGCAGTTTAGGCAGGGGGCAGGAGACCCAGTACTTC	CASSLGRGQETQYF
TRBV3-1/TRBV3-2	NA	NA	TRBJ2-3	TGTGCCAGCAGCCAATATAGCCCAGATACGCAGTATTTT	CASSQYSPDTQYF
TRBV27	once	NA	TRBJ2-7	TGTGCCAGCAGTACCTGGGACACAGCCTACGAGCAGTACTTC	CASSTWDTAYEQYF
TRBV6-2/TRBV6-3	NA	NA	TRBJ2-4	TGTGCCAGCAGTTCTCAAGGGGTGGGCAAAAACATTCAGTACTTC	CASSSQGVGKNIQYF
TRBV7-2	few	TRBD1	TRBJ1-3	TGTGCCAGCAGACCTACCCGGACAGGGCCCGGAAACACCATATATTTT	CASRPTRTGPGNTIYF
TRBV3-1/TRBV3-2	NA	TRBD1	TRBJ2-5	TGTGCCAGCAGCCCCCGGGACAGGCGCCAAGAGACCCAGTACTTC	CASSPRDRRQETQYF
TRBV7-9	NA	TRBD1	TRBJ1-3	TGTGCCAGCACCGCGGACAGGGGGGATACAATCCTCTCAGGAAACACCATATATTTT	CASTADRGDTILSGNTIYF
TRBV5-8	NA	TRBD1	TRBJ2-3	TGTGCCAGCAGCCTGGGACAGGGGTTCACAGATACGCAGTATTTT	CASSLGQGFTDTQYF
TRBV6-5	NA	NA	TRBJ1-1	TGTGCCAGCAGACCAGAGAACACTGAAGCTTTCTTT	CASRPENTEAFF
TRBV7-8	NA	NA	TRBJ2-4	TGTGCCAGCAGCCCCATCGGGAGTAACATTCAGTACTTC	CASSPIGSNIQYF
TRBV6-1	NA	NA	TRBJ2-5	TGTGCCAGCAGCGAAATTTGGGGGCTGGGGGTCCAAGAGACCCAGTACTTC	CASSEIWGLGVQETQYF
TRBV28	NA	NA	TRBJ1-2	TGTGCCAGCAGTTTAGCAGGGTCCGGCTACACCTTC	CASSLAGSGYTF
TRBV7-2	NA	TRBD2	TRBJ2-2	TGTGCCAGCAGCCAGCGGGGTATGGGGACCGGGGAGCTGTTTTTT	CASSQRGMGTGELFF
TRBV5-1	NA	TRBD1	TRBJ2-1	TGCGCCAGCAGCTTGGACAGGGGGAATGAGCAGTTCTTC	CASSLDRGNEQFF
TRBV7-8	NA	NA	TRBJ1-3	TGTGCCAGCAGCACCACGGGGGGGAGGGGTACCGGAAACACCATATATTTT	CASSTTGGRGTGNTIYF
TRBV7-6	NA	NA	TRBJ1-1	TGTGCCAGCAGCTTAGATGGCGGACGGGGGACTGAAGCTTTCTTT	CASSLDGGRGTEAFF
TRBV19	few	TRBD1	TRBJ2-5	TGTGCCACCGGACAGGGTACGGAGACCCAGTACTTC	CATGQGTETQYF
TRBV4-3	NA	TRBD1	TRBJ1-2	TGCGCCAGCAGCCCATACCCGGGACAGGAGTGGGGCTACACCTTC	CASSPYPGQEWGYTF
TRBV28	NA	NA	TRBJ1-5	TGTGCCAGCAGTTTCGGGACAAGCAATCAGCCCCAGCATTTT	CASSFGTSNQPQHF
TRBV10-2	NA	NA	TRBJ1-2	TGCGCCAGCAGTCCTCCGGGCAGGGTAGGGGGCTACACCTTC	CASSPPGRVGGYTF
TRBV7-9	NA	TRBD1	TRBJ2-7	TGTGCCAGCAGCTTAACCACAGGGGGAAGGGAGCAGTACTTC	CASSLTTGGREQYF
TRBV6-2/TRBV6-3	once	TRBD1	TRBJ2-7	TGTGCCAGCAGTTACGGGGACAGGAGCTCCTACGAGCAGTACTTC	CASSYGDRSSYEQYF
TRBV9	NA	NA	TRBJ1-2	TGTGCCAGCAGCGTAGCTCAGGGGTTAAACTATGGCTACACCTTC	CASSVAQGLNYGYTF
TRBV11-2	NA	NA	TRBJ1-4	TGTGCCAGCAGCTTAGAGCTTCGTGTAGGGAGAGGAGAAAAACTGTTTTTT	CASSLELRVGRGEKLFF
TRBV3-1/TRBV3-2	NA	NA	TRBJ2-7	TGTGCCAGCAGCCAAGGATCAGTTTCCTACGAGCAGTACTTC	CASSQGSVSYEQYF
TRBV5-1	NA	NA	TRBJ1-3	TGCGCCAGCAGCCCGGGAAGAGGAAACACCATATATTTT	CASSPGRGNTIYF
TRBV9	NA	NA	TRBJ2-7	TGTGCCAGCAGTGAGACGGCGAGGTCCTACGAGCAGTACTTC	CASSETARSYEQYF
TRBV12-2	NA	NA	TRBJ2-3	TGTGCAAGTCGCCCCCTCACAGATACGCAGTATTTT	CASRPLTDTQYF
TRBV5-6	NA	NA	TRBJ1-4	TGTGCCAGCAGCTCACAAACAGGGATTCGGTTCGAAAAACTGTTTTTT	CASSSQTGIRFEKLFF
TRBV5-1	NA	TRBD1	TRBJ1-1	TGCGCCAGCAGTCGACAGGGGGGCAGGAACACTGAAGCTTTCTTT	CASSRQGGRNTEAFF